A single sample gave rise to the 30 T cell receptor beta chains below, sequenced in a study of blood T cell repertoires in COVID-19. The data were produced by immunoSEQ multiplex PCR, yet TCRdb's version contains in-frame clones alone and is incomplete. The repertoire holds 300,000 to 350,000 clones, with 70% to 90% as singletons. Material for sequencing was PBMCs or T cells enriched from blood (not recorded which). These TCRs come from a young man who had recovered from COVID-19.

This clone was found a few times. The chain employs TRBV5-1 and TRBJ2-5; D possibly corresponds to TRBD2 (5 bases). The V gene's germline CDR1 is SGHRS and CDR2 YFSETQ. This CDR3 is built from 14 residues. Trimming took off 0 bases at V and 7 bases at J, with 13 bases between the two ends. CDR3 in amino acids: CASSLDGSEATQYF. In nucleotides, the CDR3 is TGCGCCAGCAGCTTGGACGGATCGGAGGCGACCCAGTACTTC.

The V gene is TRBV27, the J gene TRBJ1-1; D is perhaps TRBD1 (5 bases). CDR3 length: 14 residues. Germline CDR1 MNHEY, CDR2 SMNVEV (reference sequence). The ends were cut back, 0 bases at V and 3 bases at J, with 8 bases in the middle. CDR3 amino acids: CASSLSHRYTEAFF. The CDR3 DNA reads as TGTGCCAGCAGTTTATCACACAGGTACACTGAAGCTTTCTTT.

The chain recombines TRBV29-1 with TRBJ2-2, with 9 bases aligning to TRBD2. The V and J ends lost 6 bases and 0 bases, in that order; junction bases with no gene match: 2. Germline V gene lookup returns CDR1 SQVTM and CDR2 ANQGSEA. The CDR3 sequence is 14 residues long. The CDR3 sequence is CSVSSGANTGELFF. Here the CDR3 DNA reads TGCAGCGTCTCTAGCGGGGCGAACACCGGGGAGCTGTTTTTT.

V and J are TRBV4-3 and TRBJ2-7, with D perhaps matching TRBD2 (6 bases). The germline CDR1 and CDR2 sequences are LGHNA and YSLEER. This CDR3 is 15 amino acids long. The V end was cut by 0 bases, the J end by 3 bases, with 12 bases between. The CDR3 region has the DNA TGCGCCAGCAGCCAAGATTGGACTACGATCTACGAGCAGTACTTC. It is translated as CASSQDWTTIYEQYF.

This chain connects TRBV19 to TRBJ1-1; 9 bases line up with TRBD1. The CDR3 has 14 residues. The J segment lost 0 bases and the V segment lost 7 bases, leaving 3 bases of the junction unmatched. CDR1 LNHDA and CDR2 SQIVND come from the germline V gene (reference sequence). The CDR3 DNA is TGTGCCAGTAAAAACAGGGGGCTGAACACTGAAGCTTTCTTT. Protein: CASKNRGLNTEAFF. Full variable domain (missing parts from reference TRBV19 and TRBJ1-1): DGGITQSPKYLFRKEGQNVTLSCEQNLNHDAMYWYRQDPGQGLRLIYYSQIVNDFQKGDIAEGYSVSREKKESFPLTVTSAQKNPTAFYLCASKNRGLNTEAFFGQGTRLTVV.

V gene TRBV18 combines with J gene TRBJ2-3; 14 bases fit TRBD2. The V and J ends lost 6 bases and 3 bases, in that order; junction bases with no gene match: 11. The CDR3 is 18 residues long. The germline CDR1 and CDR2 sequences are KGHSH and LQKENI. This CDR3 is CASSPGGTSGGYTDTQYF. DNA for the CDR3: TGTGCCAGCTCTCCAGGAGGGACTAGCGGGGGTTATACAGATACGCAGTATTTT.

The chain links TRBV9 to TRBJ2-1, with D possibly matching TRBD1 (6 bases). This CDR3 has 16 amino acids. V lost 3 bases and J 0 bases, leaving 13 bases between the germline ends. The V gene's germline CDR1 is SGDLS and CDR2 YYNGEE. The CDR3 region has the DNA TGTGCCAGCAGCGCCCAGGGGTCGACCTCCTACAATGAGCAGTTCTTC. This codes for CASSAQGSTSYNEQFF.

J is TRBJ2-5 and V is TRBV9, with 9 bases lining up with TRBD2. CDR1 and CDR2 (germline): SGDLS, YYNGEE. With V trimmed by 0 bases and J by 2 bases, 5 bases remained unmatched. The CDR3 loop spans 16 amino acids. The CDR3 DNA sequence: TGTGCCAGCAGCGTAGGACTAGCGGTTGCACAAGAGACCCAGTACTTC. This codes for CASSVGLAVAQETQYF. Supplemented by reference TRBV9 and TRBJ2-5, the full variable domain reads DSGVTQTPKHLITATGQRVTLRCSPRSGDLSVYWYQQSLDQGLQFLIQYYNGEERAKGNILERFSAQQFPDLHSELNLSSLELGDSALYFCASSVGLAVAQETQYFGPGTRLLVL.

The CDR3 coding sequence is TGTGCCAGCTCCGAGGGGGGGGGCGGGGACGAGCAGTACTTC. Protein: CASSEGGGGDEQYF. The chain carries TRBV9 and TRBJ2-7; possibly TRBD2 for D (7 bases). This CDR3 is built from 14 residues. Germline V gene sequence: CDR1 SGDLS, CDR2 YYNGEE. V was pared by 7 bases and J by 5 bases, with 19 bases between.

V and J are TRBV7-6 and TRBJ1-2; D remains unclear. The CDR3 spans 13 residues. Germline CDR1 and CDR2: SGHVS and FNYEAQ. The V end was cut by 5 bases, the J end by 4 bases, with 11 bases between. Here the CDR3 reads CASSPDGGYGYTF. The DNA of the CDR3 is TGTGCCAGCAGCCCGGACGGAGGCTATGGCTACACCTTC.

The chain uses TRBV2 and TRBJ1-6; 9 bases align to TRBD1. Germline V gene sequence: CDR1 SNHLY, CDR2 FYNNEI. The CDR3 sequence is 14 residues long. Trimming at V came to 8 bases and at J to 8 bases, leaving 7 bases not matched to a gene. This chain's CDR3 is CASRLGQGYSPLHF. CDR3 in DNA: TGTGCCAGCCGTCTAGGACAGGGGTATTCACCCCTCCACTTT.

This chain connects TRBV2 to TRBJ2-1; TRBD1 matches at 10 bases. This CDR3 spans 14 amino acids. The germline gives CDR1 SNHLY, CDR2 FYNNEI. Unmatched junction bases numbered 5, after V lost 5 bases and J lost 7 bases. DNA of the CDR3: TGTGCCAGCAGTAGGACAGGGGGAAGGAATGAGCAGTTCTTC. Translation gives CASSRTGGRNEQFF.

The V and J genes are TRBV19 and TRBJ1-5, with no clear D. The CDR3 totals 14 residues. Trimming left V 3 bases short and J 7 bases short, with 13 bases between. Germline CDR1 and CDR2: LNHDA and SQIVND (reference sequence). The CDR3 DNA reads TGTGCCAGTAGTATTTCGGCGCGAGGGCAGCCCCAGCATTTT. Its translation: CASSISARGQPQHF.

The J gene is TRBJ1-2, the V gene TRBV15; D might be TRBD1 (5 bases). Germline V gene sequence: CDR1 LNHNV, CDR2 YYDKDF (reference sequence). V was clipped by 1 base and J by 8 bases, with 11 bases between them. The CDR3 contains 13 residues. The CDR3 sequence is CATSRGGGDGYTF. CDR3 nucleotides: TGTGCCACCAGCAGAGGCGGAGGGGACGGCTACACCTTC.

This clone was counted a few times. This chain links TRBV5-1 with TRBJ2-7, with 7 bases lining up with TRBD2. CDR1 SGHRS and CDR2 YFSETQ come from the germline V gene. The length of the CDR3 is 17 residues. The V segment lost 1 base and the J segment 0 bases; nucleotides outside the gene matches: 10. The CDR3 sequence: CASSLPLEGGGSYEQYF. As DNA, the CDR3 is TGCGCCAGCAGCTTGCCTTTAGAGGGCGGGGGCTCCTACGAGCAGTACTTC.

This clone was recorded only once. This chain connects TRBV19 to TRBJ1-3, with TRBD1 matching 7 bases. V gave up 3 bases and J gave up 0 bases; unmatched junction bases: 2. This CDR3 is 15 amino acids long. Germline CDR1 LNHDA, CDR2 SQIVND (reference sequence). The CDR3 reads CASSMAGGSGNTIYF. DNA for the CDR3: TGTGCCAGTAGTATGGCAGGGGGCTCTGGAAACACCATATATTTT.

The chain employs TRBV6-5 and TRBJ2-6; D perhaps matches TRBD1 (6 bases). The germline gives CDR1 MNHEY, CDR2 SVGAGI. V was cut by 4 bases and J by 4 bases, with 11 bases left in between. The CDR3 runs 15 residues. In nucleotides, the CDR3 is TGTGCCAGCAGTTCCCAGGGGTCAGGGGCCAACGTCCTGACTTTC. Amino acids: CASSSQGSGANVLTF.

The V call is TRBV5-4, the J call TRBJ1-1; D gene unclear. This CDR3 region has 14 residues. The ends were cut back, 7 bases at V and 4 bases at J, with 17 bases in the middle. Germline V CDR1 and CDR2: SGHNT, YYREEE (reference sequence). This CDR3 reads CASQLALSGTEAFF. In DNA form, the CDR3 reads TGTGCCAGCCAATTGGCCCTCTCGGGCACTGAAGCTTTCTTT.

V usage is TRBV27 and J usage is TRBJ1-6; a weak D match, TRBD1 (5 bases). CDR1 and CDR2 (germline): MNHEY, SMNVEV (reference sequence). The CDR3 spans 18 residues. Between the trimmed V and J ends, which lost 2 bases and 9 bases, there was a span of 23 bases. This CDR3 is CASSLGWQGSWKISPLHF. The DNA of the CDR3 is TGTGCCAGCAGTTTAGGGTGGCAGGGTAGCTGGAAGATTTCACCCCTCCACTTT.

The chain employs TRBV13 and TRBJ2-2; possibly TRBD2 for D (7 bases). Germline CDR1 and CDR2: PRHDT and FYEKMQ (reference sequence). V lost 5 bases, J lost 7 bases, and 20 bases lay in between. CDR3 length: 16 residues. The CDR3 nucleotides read TGTGCCAGCAGCAGAGGGTCCGGGGGGCCGGTCGGGGAGCTGTTTTTT. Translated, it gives CASSRGSGGPVGELFF.

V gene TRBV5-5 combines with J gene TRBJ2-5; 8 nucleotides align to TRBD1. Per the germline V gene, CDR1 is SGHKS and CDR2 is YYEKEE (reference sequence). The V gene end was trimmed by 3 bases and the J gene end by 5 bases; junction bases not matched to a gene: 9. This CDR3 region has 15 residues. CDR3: CASSSNRGYRETQYF. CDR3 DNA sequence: TGTGCCAGCAGCTCTAACAGGGGGTATCGGGAGACCCAGTACTTC.

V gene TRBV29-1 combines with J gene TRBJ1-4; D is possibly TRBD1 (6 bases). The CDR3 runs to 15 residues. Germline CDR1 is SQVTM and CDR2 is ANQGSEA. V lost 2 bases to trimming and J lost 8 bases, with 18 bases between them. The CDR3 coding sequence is TGCAGCGTTGAACGTTGGGGCCAGGGGCAAGAAAAACTGTTTTTT. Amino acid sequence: CSVERWGQGQEKLFF.

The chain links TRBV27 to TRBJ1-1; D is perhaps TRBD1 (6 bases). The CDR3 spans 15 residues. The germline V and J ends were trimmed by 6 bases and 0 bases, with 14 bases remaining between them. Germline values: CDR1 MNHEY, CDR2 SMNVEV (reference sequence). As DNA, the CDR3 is TGTGCCAGCAGCATACGAGGACAGTTGAACACTGAAGCTTTCTTT. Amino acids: CASSIRGQLNTEAFF.

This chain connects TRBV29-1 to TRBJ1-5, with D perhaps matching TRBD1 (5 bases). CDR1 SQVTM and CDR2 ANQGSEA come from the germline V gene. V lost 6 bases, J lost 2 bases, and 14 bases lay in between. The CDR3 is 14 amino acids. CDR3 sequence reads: CSVGGGGGNQPQHF. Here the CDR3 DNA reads TGCAGCGTCGGAGGTGGGGGGGGCAATCAGCCCCAGCATTTT.

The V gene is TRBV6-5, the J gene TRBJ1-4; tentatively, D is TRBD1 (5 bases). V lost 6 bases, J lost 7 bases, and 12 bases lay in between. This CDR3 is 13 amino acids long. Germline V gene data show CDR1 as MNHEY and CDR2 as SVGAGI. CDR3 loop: CASRINRSEKLFF. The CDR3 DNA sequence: TGTGCCAGCAGGATCAACAGGAGTGAAAAACTGTTTTTT.

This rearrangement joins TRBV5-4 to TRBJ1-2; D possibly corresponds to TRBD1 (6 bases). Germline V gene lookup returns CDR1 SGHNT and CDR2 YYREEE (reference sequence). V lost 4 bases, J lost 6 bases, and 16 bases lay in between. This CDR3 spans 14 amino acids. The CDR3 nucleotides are TGTGCCAGCAGCCCAAAGAACAGGGCAGATGGCTACACCTTC. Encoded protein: CASSPKNRADGYTF.

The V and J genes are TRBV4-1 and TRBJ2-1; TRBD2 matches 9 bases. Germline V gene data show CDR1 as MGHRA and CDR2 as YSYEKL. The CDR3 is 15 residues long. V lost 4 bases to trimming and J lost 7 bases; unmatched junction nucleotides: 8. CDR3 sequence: CASSPAGGRGNEQFF. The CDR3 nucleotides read TGCGCCAGCAGCCCCGCGGGGGGGCGGGGGAATGAGCAGTTCTTC.

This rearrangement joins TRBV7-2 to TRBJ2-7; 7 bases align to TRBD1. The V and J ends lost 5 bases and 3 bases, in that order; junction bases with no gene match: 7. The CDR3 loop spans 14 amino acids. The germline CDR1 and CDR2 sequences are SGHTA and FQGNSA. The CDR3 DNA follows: TGTGCCAGCAGCCCGGGACAGAAGCACTACGAGCAGTACTTC. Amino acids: CASSPGQKHYEQYF.

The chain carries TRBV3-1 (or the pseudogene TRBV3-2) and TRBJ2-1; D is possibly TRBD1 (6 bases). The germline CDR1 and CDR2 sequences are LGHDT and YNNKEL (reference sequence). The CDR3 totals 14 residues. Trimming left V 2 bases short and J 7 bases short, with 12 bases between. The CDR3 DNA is TGTGCCAGCAGCCAAACACAGGGTTGGAATGAGCAGTTCTTC. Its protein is CASSQTQGWNEQFF.

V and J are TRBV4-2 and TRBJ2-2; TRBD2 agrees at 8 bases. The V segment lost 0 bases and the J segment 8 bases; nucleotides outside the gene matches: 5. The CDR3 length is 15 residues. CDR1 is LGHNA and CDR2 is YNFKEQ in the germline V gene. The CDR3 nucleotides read TGTGCCAGCAGCCAAGATGGGGCTAGCGGGGGGGAGCTGTTTTTT. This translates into CASSQDGASGGELFF.